Shown below are 30 T cell receptor beta chains from a single sample sequenced in a study of graft-versus-host responses after intestinal transplantation. These TCRs are of unknown antigen specificity. Clones were sequenced by immunoSEQ multiplex PCR, and TCRdb holds only the in-frame ones, with some missing. In the table there are some 90,000 clones, around 93% of which are singletons. The specimen comprised unstimulated CD8+ T cells sorted from spleen or lymph node cells, sampled before intestinal transplant. These receptors were collected from a human donor who received an intestinal transplant.

The chain carries TRBV6-5 and TRBJ1-5; TRBD1 agrees at 7 bases. The germline V gene has CDR1 MNHEY and CDR2 SVGAGI. Trimming cost V 5 bases and J 3 bases; bases outside gene matches: 7. The CDR3 consists of 15 residues. CDR3 nucleotide sequence: TGTGCCAGCAGTCCCCAGGGGGTCAACAATCAGCCCCAGCATTTT. Residues: CASSPQGVNNQPQHF.

This chain joins TRBV7-3 and TRBJ2-7; D is unclear. Germline-derived CDR1 and CDR2 are SGHTA and FQGTGA. CDR3 length equals 14 residues. Trimming pared 5 bases from V and 0 bases from J, leaving 11 bases between. The CDR3: CASSANSYSYEQYF. The CDR3 region has the DNA TGTGCCAGCAGCGCGAACAGTTACTCCTACGAGCAGTACTTC.

V is TRBV13 and J is TRBJ1-1; D is possibly TRBD1 (6 bases). V lost 3 bases and J lost 2, with 10 bases in between. The germline CDR1 and CDR2 sequences are PRHDT and FYEKMQ (reference sequence). CDR3 length equals 14 residues. The CDR3 protein is CASSFPGVNTEAFF. CDR3 DNA sequence: TGTGCCAGCAGCTTCCCAGGGGTCAACACTGAAGCTTTCTTT.

The rearrangement uses TRBV5-5 and TRBJ2-7, with a weak D call TRBD2 (6 bases). Germline CDR1 SGHKS, CDR2 YYEKEE (reference sequence). Trimming pared 0 bases from V and 1 base from J, leaving 17 bases between. CDR3 length: 17 residues. The CDR3, as DNA: TGTGCCAGCAGCTTGGCCTTGCGGGGCGCGTTTTCCTACGAGCAGTACTTC. This codes for CASSLALRGAFSYEQYF. Together with reference TRBV5-5 and TRBJ2-7, the CDR3 gives the full variable domain: DAGVTQSPTHLIKTRGQQVTLRCSPISGHKSVSWYQQVLGQGPQFIFQYYEKEERGRGNFPDRFSARQFPNYSSELNVNALLLGDSALYLCASSLALRGAFSYEQYFGPGTRLTVT.

The chain uses TRBV19 and TRBJ1-6, with a possible D match to TRBD1 (6 bases). This CDR3 has 12 residues. Germline V lookup: CDR1 LNHDA, CDR2 SQIVND (reference sequence). Trimming took 9 bases from V and 6 from J, leaving 9 bases between them. This chain's CDR3 is CASRQANSPLHF. In DNA form, the CDR3 reads TGTGCCAGCCGACAGGCTAATTCACCCCTCCACTTT. Supplemented by reference TRBV19 and TRBJ1-6, the full variable domain reads DGGITQSPKYLFRKEGQNVTLSCEQNLNHDAMYWYRQDPGQGLRLIYYSQIVNDFQKGDIAEGYSVSREKKESFPLTVTSAQKNPTAFYLCASRQANSPLHFGNGTRLTVT.

The V call is TRBV6-5, the J call TRBJ2-1; TRBD2 matches 13 bases. This CDR3 region has 16 residues. The V and J ends lost 2 bases and 3 bases, in that order; junction bases with no gene match: 1. Germline CDR1 and CDR2: MNHEY and SVGAGI. In DNA, the CDR3 is TGTGCCAGCAGTTACGGACTAGCGGGAGACTACAATGAGCAGTTCTTC. This gives the protein CASSYGLAGDYNEQFF.

This clone has just one count. The chain recombines TRBV10-2 with TRBJ1-6, with a weak D call TRBD1 (5 bases). Trimming left V 2 bases short and J 6 bases short, with 14 bases between. From germline, CDR1 is WSHSY and CDR2 SAAADI. The CDR3 is 16 amino acids. CDR3 protein: CASSEKGRELNSPLHF. In nucleotides, the CDR3 is TGCGCCAGCAGTGAGAAGGGGCGCGAACTTAATTCACCCCTCCACTTT.

The V gene is TRBV10-2, the J gene TRBJ2-7; TRBD1 matches 9 bases. The CDR3 totals 12 residues. After removal of 6 bases from V and 6 bases from J, the junction contained 3 bases not matched to a gene. Per the germline V gene, CDR1 is WSHSY and CDR2 is SAAADI. The DNA of the CDR3 is TGCGCCAGCAGAGAACAGGGGGCCGAGCAGTACTTC. This translates into CASREQGAEQYF.

The CDR3 region is CASSKRPRCSGNTIYF. Here the CDR3 DNA reads TGTGCCAGCAGCAAACGACCTAGGTGCTCTGGAAACACCATATATTTT. The rearrangement joins TRBV21-1 to TRBJ1-3. TRBV21-1 is recorded as a pseudogene. The CDR3 consists of 16 residues.

The V and J genes are TRBV6-5 and TRBJ1-1; 7 positions match TRBD1. There are 14 residues in the CDR3. The V segment lost 11 bases and the J segment 2 bases; nucleotides outside the gene matches: 11. Germline V CDR1 and CDR2: MNHEY, SVGAGI. The CDR3: CAAKGAGPNTEAFF. CDR3 nucleotide sequence: TGTGCCGCCAAGGGGGCGGGACCTAACACTGAAGCTTTCTTT.

The chain employs TRBV21-1 and TRBJ2-3; the DNA was not used to check the table's D call, TRBD2. TRBV21-1 is given as a pseudogene. CDR3 size: 16 residues. CDR3 amino acids: CASSKVEREETDTQYF. The CDR3 DNA is TGTGCCAGCAGCAAAGTCGAGAGGGAGGAGACAGATACGCAGTATTTT.

The genes are TRBV6-5 and TRBJ2-3, with 7 bases identical to TRBD2. V was clipped by 1 base and J by 5 bases; unmatched bases: 9. Germline CDR1 and CDR2: MNHEY and SVGAGI. The CDR3 runs to 16 residues. The DNA of the CDR3 is TGTGCCAGCAGTTACTTTGCGGGAGAGCGTGGAGATACGCAGTATTTT. Encoded protein: CASSYFAGERGDTQYF.

The gene calls are TRBV4-3 and TRBJ2-3; no firm D call. This CDR3 is built from 18 residues. The germline gives CDR1 LGHNA, CDR2 YSLEER. The V gene lost 2 bases and the J gene lost 4 bases, with 22 bases spanning the gap. The CDR3 DNA follows: TGCGCCAGCAGCCAACCTCCCGTAGAAAGAGAACGTGCAGATACGCAGTATTTT. The encoded protein is CASSQPPVERERADTQYF.

CDR3 coding DNA: TGTGCCAGCAGTTTATTGTCCGCGGGGGCCGCCTACGAGCAGTACTTC. It is translated as CASSLLSAGAAYEQYF. V and J are TRBV27 and TRBJ2-7, with D perhaps TRBD2 (7 bases). CDR3 length: 16 residues. V shed 1 base and J shed 2 bases, with 15 bases lying between them. Germline CDR1 and CDR2: MNHEY and SMNVEV (reference sequence).

The chain combines TRBV5-6 with TRBJ1-5; D is uncertain. V was trimmed by 2 bases and J by 1 base, leaving 13 bases between them. The CDR3 runs to 16 residues. The germline V gene encodes CDR1 SGHDT and CDR2 YYEEEE. The CDR3 DNA reads TGTGCCAGCAGCTTTTCTTCAGGAGGAAGCAATCAGCCCCAGCATTTT. Translation: CASSFSSGGSNQPQHF.

The V gene is TRBV6-5, the J gene TRBJ2-7; TRBD2 matches at 8 bases. Germline CDR1 is MNHEY and CDR2 is SVGAGI. Trimming took 0 bases from V and 2 from J; bases not matched to a gene: 6. This CDR3 has 16 residues. CDR3 DNA: TGTGCCAGCAGTTACTCATCTGGCGGGGGGACCTACGAGCAGTACTTC. Encoded protein: CASSYSSGGGTYEQYF.

This clone was counted a few times. This chain joins TRBV6-6 and TRBJ1-3; 8 bases agree with TRBD1. CDR3 length equals 16 residues. Per the germline V gene, CDR1 is MNHNY and CDR2 is SVGAGI (reference sequence). J was trimmed by 0 bases and V by 3 bases; bases with no gene match: 4. This CDR3 is CASSYIDRGSGNTIYF. The CDR3, as DNA: TGTGCCAGCAGTTATATTGACAGGGGCTCTGGAAACACCATATATTTT.

The chain has TRBV27 and TRBJ2-1, with D possibly being TRBD1 (5 bases). Germline-derived CDR1 and CDR2 are MNHEY and SMNVEV (reference sequence). The CDR3 is 13 residues long. Trimming removed 8 bases from V and 2 bases from J, with 10 bases in between. The chain's CDR3 is CASRQGAYNEQFF. CDR3 nucleotide sequence: TGTGCCAGCCGGCAGGGTGCCTACAATGAGCAGTTCTTC.

The V gene is TRBV5-1, the J gene TRBJ2-1; maybe TRBD1 (5 bases). The CDR3 runs 15 residues. Deletions cut 8 bases from V and 0 bases from J, with 15 bases between. Germline assignment: CDR1 SGHRS and CDR2 YFSETQ. Here the CDR3 DNA reads TGCGCCAGTCATCTTGGGGCCTTCTCCTACAATGAGCAGTTCTTC. Protein: CASHLGAFSYNEQFF.

V is TRBV6-1 and J is TRBJ2-7; 9 bases are shared with TRBD2. The CDR3 spans 16 residues. Unmatched junction bases numbered 6, after V lost 0 bases and J lost 3 bases. CDR1 is MNHNS, CDR2 SASEGT, per germline. CDR3 DNA: TGTGCCAGCAGTGAAGCGCTGCTAGCGGGAATCTACGAGCAGTACTTC. It is translated as CASSEALLAGIYEQYF.

The rearrangement uses TRBV4-2 and TRBJ1-1; TRBD1 matches 10 bases. Germline V gene lookup returns CDR1 LGHNA and CDR2 YNFKEQ. The V and J ends lost 0 bases and 1 base, in that order; junction bases with no gene match: 14. CDR3 length: 20 amino acids. The CDR3 DNA reads TGTGCCAGCAGCCAAGATCTGCTAACTGCCGGGACAGGGGAGAACACTGAAGCTTTCTTT. Protein sequence: CASSQDLLTAGTGENTEAFF.

This clone was recorded only once. V is TRBV5-1 and J is TRBJ2-2; 9 bases agree with TRBD2. CDR3 length: 21 residues. In germline, CDR1 is SGHRS, CDR2 YFSETQ. V shed 0 bases and J 3 bases; nucleotides not matched to a gene: 18. The CDR3 loop is CASSLDGGSGRLDEDTGELFF. In DNA form, the CDR3 reads TGCGCCAGCAGCTTGGACGGCGGTAGCGGGAGACTTGACGAGGACACCGGGGAGCTGTTTTTT.

The chain is built from TRBV27 and TRBJ1-1; D unresolved. The CDR3 length is 13 residues. Trimming removed 2 bases at V and 4 bases at J, with 8 bases between. Germline loops: CDR1 MNHEY, CDR2 SMNVEV (reference sequence). The CDR3 region has the DNA TGTGCCAGCAGTTTAGCAGGCTTCACTGAAGCTTTCTTT. Its protein product is CASSLAGFTEAFF.

The chain recombines TRBV7-9 with TRBJ2-1, with D perhaps TRBD2 (6 bases). V was trimmed by 4 bases and J by 5 bases, leaving 12 bases between them. Germline V gene sequence: CDR1 SEHNR, CDR2 FQNEAQ (reference sequence). The CDR3 contains 14 residues. The CDR3 loop reads CASSSMVADNEQFF. As DNA, the CDR3 is TGTGCCAGCAGCTCCATGGTAGCGGACAATGAGCAGTTCTTC.

The chain has TRBV2 and TRBJ2-5; 9 bases map to TRBD2. Trimming cost V 6 bases and J 4 bases; bases outside gene matches: 6. Germline values: CDR1 SNHLY, CDR2 FYNNEI. This CDR3 is 14 amino acids long. The CDR3 nucleotides are TGTGCCAGCAGCGTTCATAGCGGGAGAGAGACCCAGTACTTC. This sequence encodes CASSVHSGRETQYF.

This clone appeared a single time. The DNA for the CDR3 is TGTGCCAGCAGCCGGCCCCGGGGACTAGCGGGGGGGATTGAGGATACGCAGTATTTT. Amino acids: CASSRPRGLAGGIEDTQYF. The J gene is TRBJ2-3, the V gene TRBV7-6; TRBD2 agrees at 16 bases. The CDR3 runs 19 residues. Trimming took 5 bases from V and 6 from J; bases not matched to a gene: 14. Per germline, CDR1 SGHVS and CDR2 FNYEAQ.

CDR3 in amino acids: CASSPDRGGSPLHF. The CDR3, as DNA: TGTGCCAGCAGCCCGGACAGGGGTGGTTCACCCCTCCACTTT. This chain links TRBV5-6 with TRBJ1-6, with 9 positions matching TRBD1. After removal of 4 bases from V and 9 bases from J, the junction contained 5 bases not matched to a gene. CDR1 is SGHDT and CDR2 is YYEEEE in the germline V gene. The CDR3 extends over 14 amino acids.

The chain joins TRBV4-2 to TRBJ1-1; no definite D call. The V end lost 1 base, the J end lost 2 bases, and 20 bases lay between the germline ends. The CDR3 runs 18 residues. Per germline, CDR1 LGHNA and CDR2 YNFKEQ. The chain's CDR3 is CASSQAVAGPALNTEAFF. DNA of the CDR3: TGTGCCAGCAGCCAAGCGGTTGCAGGCCCCGCATTAAACACTGAAGCTTTCTTT.

The genes are TRBV6-5 and TRBJ2-7; 9 bases agree with TRBD2. Germline V gene data show CDR1 as MNHEY and CDR2 as SVGAGI. V lost 4 bases, J lost 2 bases, and 9 bases stayed unmatched. The CDR3 is made up of 16 amino acids. The CDR3 DNA reads TGTGCCAGCAGTTGGCAAACTAGCGGGCCCCCCTACGAGCAGTACTTC. It is translated as CASSWQTSGPPYEQYF.

The chain carries TRBV5-5 and TRBJ2-7; TRBD1 agrees at 8 bases. CDR3 length equals 16 residues. Germline loops: CDR1 SGHKS, CDR2 YYEKEE (reference sequence). Trimming removed 0 bases from V and 3 bases from J; junction bases left unmatched: 8. The CDR3 DNA is TGTGCCAGCAGCTTGGCAGGACAGGGAATCGTCTACGAGCAGTACTTC. Translated: CASSLAGQGIVYEQYF.